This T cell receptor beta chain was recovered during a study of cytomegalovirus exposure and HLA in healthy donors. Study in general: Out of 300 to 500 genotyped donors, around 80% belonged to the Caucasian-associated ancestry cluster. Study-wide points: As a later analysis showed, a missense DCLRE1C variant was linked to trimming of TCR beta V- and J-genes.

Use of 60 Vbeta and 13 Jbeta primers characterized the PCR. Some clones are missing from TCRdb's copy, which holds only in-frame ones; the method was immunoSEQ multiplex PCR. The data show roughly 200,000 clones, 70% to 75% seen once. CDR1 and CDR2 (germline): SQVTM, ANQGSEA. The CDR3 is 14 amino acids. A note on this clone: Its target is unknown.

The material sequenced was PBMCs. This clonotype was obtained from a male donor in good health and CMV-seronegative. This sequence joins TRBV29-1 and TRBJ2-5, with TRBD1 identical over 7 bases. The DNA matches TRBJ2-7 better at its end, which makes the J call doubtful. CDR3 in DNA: TGCAGCGTTGAAAGGGACAGCAGCTCCTACGAGCAGTACTTC. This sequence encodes CSVERDSSSYEQYF.